This is a list of T cell receptor beta chains from one sample in a study of shared clonotypes between healthy human individuals. The data were produced by immunoSEQ multiplex PCR, yet TCRdb's version contains in-frame clones alone and is incomplete. The sample has around 720,000 clones, 60% to 75% seen once. Sequencing input: memory CD4+ T cells sorted from blood. The receptors shown here come from a woman under 40 in good health. The CDR3 runs from the conserved cysteine through the conserved F or W. The D gene is left open where the match is weak. Only some rows state a clone size, as once, few, many or a class for expanded clones.

V gene	J gene	D gene	clone size	CDR3 DNA	CDR3 protein
TRBV6-6	TRBJ1-1	.	.	TGTGCCAGCAGTTACGGGGGCGGAACTGAAGCTTTCTTT	CASSYGGGTEAFF
TRBV2	TRBJ2-3	TRBD2	.	TGTGCCATCTTCGATCTAAGACTAGCCACGCAGTATTTT	CAIFDLRLATQYF
TRBV4-2	TRBJ2-7	TRBD2	.	TGTGCCAGCAGCCAGCTTGGGACTAGCGGGAGGATAGAGTACTTC	CASSQLGTSGRIEYF
TRBV2	TRBJ2-2	.	many	TGTGCCAGCAGGAAGACATCTCGGGACACCGGGGAGCTGTTTTTT	CASRKTSRDTGELFF
TRBV7-9	TRBJ2-3	TRBD2	few	TGTGCCAGCAGCTTAGGGGCGGGAGGACGAGATACGCAGTATTTT	CASSLGAGGRDTQYF
TRBV28	TRBJ2-1	TRBD2	.	TGTGCCAGCAGTCCCTGGGTAGCGGGAGGGCTATATGGTGAGCAGTTCTTC	CASSPWVAGGLYGEQFF
TRBV23-1	TRBJ1-1	.	.	TGCGCCACCCGACGCCTCACTGAAGCTTTCTTT	CATRRLTEAFF
TRBV20-1	TRBJ1-2	.	.	TGCAGTGCTGCAGGGTTAGGCTACACCTTC	CSAAGLGYTF
TRBV5-1	TRBJ1-5	.	.	TGCGCCAGCAGCTTCCGATATATAGGCCATCAGCCCCAGCATTTT	CASSFRYIGHQPQHF
TRBV28	TRBJ2-5	.	.	TGTGCCAGCAGTGCAGTCCAAGAGACCCAGTACTTC	CASSAVQETQYF
TRBV28	TRBJ1-1	.	.	TGTGCCAGCAGTTTCGCGTTTTTCAGGGGACACTTGAACACTGAAGCTTTCTTT	CASSFAFFRGHLNTEAFF
TRBV5-1	TRBJ2-1	.	.	TGCGCCAGCAGTCTACATCTAAGCTCCTACAATGAGCAGTTCTTC	CASSLHLSSYNEQFF
TRBV7-9	TRBJ2-7	.	.	TGTGCCAGCAGGGGCACCTCCTACGAGCAGTACTTC	CASRGTSYEQYF
TRBV5-4	TRBJ1-1	.	.	TGTGCCAGCAGCTTGCAAGGACAGATGGGGACTGAAGCTTTCTTT	CASSLQGQMGTEAFF
TRBV27	TRBJ2-5	TRBD2	.	TGTGCCAGCAGTTCCAGGGAGGGAGAGACCCAGTACTTC	CASSSREGETQYF
TRBV6-1	TRBJ1-5	.	.	TGTGCCAGCAGTGAAGGACAGCATAATCAGCCCCAGCATTTT	CASSEGQHNQPQHF
TRBV7-9	TRBJ2-1	TRBD2	once	TGTGCCAGCAGCTTTCCGGGACTAGTTCGCAATGAGCAGTTCTTC	CASSFPGLVRNEQFF
TRBV7-3	TRBJ2-2	TRBD1	.	TGTGCCAGCAGCTACCAGGGGGCGGTCGGGGAGCTGTTTTTT	CASSYQGAVGELFF
TRBV5-1	TRBJ2-1	TRBD2	.	TGCGCCAGCAGCTTATCCGGGACTAGTTACAATGAGCAGTTCTTC	CASSLSGTSYNEQFF
TRBV2	TRBJ2-7	.	.	TGTGCCAGCAGAGGTGGTCAAGACAAGTACGAGCAGTACTTC	CASRGGQDKYEQYF
TRBV10-3	TRBJ2-1	.	.	TGTGCCATCAGTGAGGGGACAATCAGGGGCAATGAGCAGTTCTTC	CAISEGTIRGNEQFF
TRBV6-4	TRBJ1-1	.	.	TGTGCCAGCAGAGGAACGGGCACTGAAGCTTTCTTT	CASRGTGTEAFF
TRBV18	TRBJ2-7	.	.	TGTGCCAGCTCACCACGGGACGAAGCCTACGAGCAGTACTTC	CASSPRDEAYEQYF
TRBV27	TRBJ1-2	TRBD1	.	TGTGCCAGCAGCCCTACATCCGGGACAGCTAGCTATGGCTACACCTTC	CASSPTSGTASYGYTF
TRBV18	TRBJ2-1	.	.	TGTGCCAGCTCACCAGGAGCGAATGAGCAGTTCTTC	CASSPGANEQFF
TRBV28	TRBJ1-5	.	.	TGTGCCAGCAGTCGAGGAGGGATGGGGCCCCAGCATTTT	CASSRGGMGPQHF
TRBV30	TRBJ1-5	.	.	TGTGCCTGGAGTGACCATCAGGGGATCGGTCAGCCCCAGCATTTT	CAWSDHQGIGQPQHF
TRBV2	TRBJ2-1	.	.	TGTGCCAGCCGCATACAGGGAAAGTTCTTC	CASRIQGKFF
TRBV5-1	TRBJ2-1	.	.	TGCGCCAGCAGCTTGTCGACAGCATCCTACAATGAGCAGTTCTTC	CASSLSTASYNEQFF
TRBV11-2	TRBJ1-1	TRBD1	.	TGTGCCAGCAGCGATAATCAGGGGGCCACTGAAGCTTTCTTT	CASSDNQGATEAFF
TRBV2	TRBJ1-1	.	once	TGTGCCAGCAGTGGAGCCTACAGGACTGAAGCTTTCTTT	CASSGAYRTEAFF
TRBV27	TRBJ1-2	TRBD1	.	TGTGCCAGCAGTTTCAACCGACCGGGACAGGGTTATGGCTACACCTTC	CASSFNRPGQGYGYTF
TRBV4-2	TRBJ1-5	.	.	TGTGCCAGCAGCCTCGAGAGGAATCAGCCCCAGCATTTT	CASSLERNQPQHF
TRBV2	TRBJ2-5	TRBD2	.	TGTGCCAGCAGTGCCCAACTAGCGGGAGTGGAGACCCAGTACTTC	CASSAQLAGVETQYF
TRBV19	TRBJ2-5	TRBD2	.	TGTGCCAGTCAAAGGACTAGCGGGGTGGAGACCCAGTACTTC	CASQRTSGVETQYF
TRBV28	TRBJ2-1	TRBD2	.	TGTGCCAGCAATCACGCTAGCGGGAGCCCCTCTGGGGAGCAGTTCTTC	CASNHASGSPSGEQFF
TRBV6-5	TRBJ2-2	.	.	TGTGCCAGCAGTTACGACAGGAGGGGGGCCGGGGAGCTGTTTTTT	CASSYDRRGAGELFF
TRBV21-1	TRBJ2-2	.	.	TGTGCCAGCAGCCGACCCGGGACCCAGAACACCGGGGAGCTGTTTTTT	CASSRPGTQNTGELFF
TRBV15	TRBJ2-7	.	.	TGTGCCACCAGCACCCCCCAAGAAGGGGATCACGAGCAGTACTTC	CATSTPQEGDHEQYF
TRBV30	TRBJ2-1	TRBD2	few	TGTGCCTGGAGTAGCGGGAGGAATGAGCAGTTCTTC	CAWSSGRNEQFF
TRBV27	TRBJ1-5	.	.	TGTGCCAGCAGTTCATCCGGCCGGGGGGACAATCAGCCCCAGCATTTT	CASSSSGRGDNQPQHF
TRBV6-1	TRBJ2-3	TRBD2	.	TGTGCCAGCAGTGACGGACTAGCGCTCACAGATACGCAGTATTTT	CASSDGLALTDTQYF
TRBV6-5	TRBJ1-5	.	few	TGTGCCAGCAGTTTCCGGCCAGACGATCAGCCCCAGCATTTT	CASSFRPDDQPQHF
TRBV6-1	TRBJ1-2	TRBD1	.	TGTGCCAGCAGTGACGTTGGACAGGCGCATAACTATGGCTACACCTTC	CASSDVGQAHNYGYTF
TRBV7-3	TRBJ2-5	.	.	TGTGCCAGCAGCGACCTGGAGAGGTCAGGATTGGAGACCCAGTACTTC	CASSDLERSGLETQYF
TRBV7-9	TRBJ2-5	.	.	TGTGCCAGCAGCCCCGACAGGGAGGGGGAGACCCAGTACTTC	CASSPDREGETQYF
TRBV5-8	TRBJ2-7	.	.	TGTGCCAGCAGAGCCATATACGAGCAGTACTTC	CASRAIYEQYF
TRBV5-1	TRBJ1-1	.	.	TGCGCCAGCAGCCCTGGGGCTCCCCGGGGGGAAGCTTTCTTT	CASSPGAPRGEAFF